This entry is about one TCR beta chain. One entry per CDR3 protein, called by TCRdb with MiXCR from the RT-PCR reads. The sample contains about 680,000 distinct CDR3 sequences, around 14% of which appear only once. V was trimmed by 1 base and J by 3 bases, leaving 9 bases between them. There are 15 residues in the CDR3. The chain combines TRBV12-3 or TRBV12-4 with TRBJ1-4, with unresolved D. The source material was memory CD4+ T cells from blood. This receptor was taken from a female donor in good health, serving as a healthy control. The CDR3 DNA is TGTGCCAGCAGTTTAGAAAGTTGGCCTAATGAAAAACTGTTTTTT. It specifies CASSLESWPNEKLFF.